This passage covers 5 T cell receptor beta chains from one sample sequenced in a study of blood T cell repertoires in COVID-19. TCRdb keeps only in-frame clones here, not all; method: immunoSEQ multiplex PCR. The sample has approximately 210,000 clones, over 75% seen once. The sample consisted of peripheral blood. The receptor source for this set is a woman aged 35 to 49 with acute or convalescent COVID-19.

CDR3 amino acids: CASSEPSRGDTQYF. The CDR3 nucleotides read TGCGCCAGCAGTGAGCCGTCCCGCGGAGATACGCAGTATTTT. This chain links TRBV10-2 with TRBJ2-3; no clear D. Germline lookup yields CDR1 WSHSY and CDR2 SAAADI. The CDR3 sequence is 14 residues long. V was pared by 2 bases and J by 5 bases, with 11 bases between.

The CDR3 DNA is TGCGCCAGCAGAGAGATTGCATCTGAGAACACCGGGGAGCTGTTTTTT. Its protein product is CASREIASENTGELFF. V is TRBV5-1 and J is TRBJ2-2; no reliable D call. Germline lookup yields CDR1 SGHRS and CDR2 YFSETQ. CDR3 length: 16 residues. V lost 5 bases and J 1 base, leaving 15 bases between the germline ends. Full variable domain (rest looked up from reference TRBV5-1 and TRBJ2-2): KAGVTQTPRYLIKTRGQQVTLSCSPISGHRSVSWYQQTPGQGLQFLFEYFSETQRNKGNFPGRFSGRQFSNSRSEMNVSTLELGDSALYLCASREIASENTGELFFGEGSRLTVL.

The chain recombines TRBV28 with TRBJ1-4; TRBD1 is a possible D gene (5 bases). This CDR3 is 15 amino acids long. V lost 4 bases to trimming and J lost 7 bases, with 16 bases between them. Germline assignment: CDR1 MDHEN and CDR2 SYDVKM. The CDR3 is CASSSDSQVSEKLFF. The CDR3 DNA is TGTGCCAGCAGTTCCGACAGCCAGGTTTCTGAAAAACTGTTTTTT.

The J gene is TRBJ2-7, the V gene TRBV11-3, with a tentative D call TRBD1 (6 bases). The V gene lost 8 bases and the J gene lost 7 bases, with 21 bases spanning the gap. This CDR3 has 14 residues. The germline gives CDR1 SGHNT, CDR2 YENEEA. The CDR3 loop is CASWGIGGREEQYV. In DNA, the CDR3 is TGTGCCAGCTGGGGGATAGGGGGAAGAGAAGAGCAGTACGTC.

The chain has TRBV30 and TRBJ2-3; possible D gene TRBD2, 5 bases. Germline-derived CDR1 and CDR2 are GTSNPN and SVGIG (reference sequence). The length of the CDR3 is 12 residues. Trimming stripped 0 bases from V and 8 bases from J, with 9 bases between. The chain's CDR3 is CAWSVPGGTQYF. In nucleotides, the CDR3 is TGTGCCTGGAGTGTACCAGGAGGTACGCAGTATTTT. The variable domain in full, with the rest retrieved from reference TRBV30 and TRBJ2-3, is SQTIHQWPATLVQPVGSPLSLECTVEGTSNPNLYWYRQAAGRGLQLLFYSVGIGQISSEVPQNLSASRPQDRQFILSSKKLLLSDSGFYLCAWSVPGGTQYFGPGTRLTVL.